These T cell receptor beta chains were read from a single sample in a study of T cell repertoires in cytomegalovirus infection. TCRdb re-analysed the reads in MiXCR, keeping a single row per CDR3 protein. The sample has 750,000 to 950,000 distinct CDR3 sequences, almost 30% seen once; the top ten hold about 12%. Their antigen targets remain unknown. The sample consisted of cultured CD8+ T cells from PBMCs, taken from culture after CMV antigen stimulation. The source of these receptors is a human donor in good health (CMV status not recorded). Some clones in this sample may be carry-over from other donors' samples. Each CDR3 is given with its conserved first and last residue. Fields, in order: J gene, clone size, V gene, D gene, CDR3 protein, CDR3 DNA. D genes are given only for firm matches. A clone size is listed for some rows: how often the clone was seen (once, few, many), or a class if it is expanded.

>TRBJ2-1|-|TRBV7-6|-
CASSPQTFSYNEQFF
TGTGCCAGCAGCCCTCAAACCTTCTCCTACAATGAGCAGTTCTTC
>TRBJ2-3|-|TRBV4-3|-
CASSQASPDTQYF
TGCGCCAGCAGCCAAGCGTCTCCAGATACGCAGTATTTT
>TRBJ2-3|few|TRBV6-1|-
CASSDEQGTDTQYF
TGTGCCAGCAGTGATGAACAGGGCACAGATACGCAGTATTTT
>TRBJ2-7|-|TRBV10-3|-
CAISLRDNPSYEQYF
TGTGCCATCAGTTTACGGGACAACCCATCCTACGAGCAGTACTTC
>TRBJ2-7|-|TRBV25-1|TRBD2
CASSEYSWTSGVYEQYF
TGTGCCAGCAGTGAATATAGTTGGACTAGCGGGGTCTACGAGCAGTACTTC
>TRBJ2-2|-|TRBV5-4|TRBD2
CASTGRGGGTGELFF
TGTGCCAGCACCGGGAGGGGGGGCGGCACCGGGGAGCTGTTTTTT
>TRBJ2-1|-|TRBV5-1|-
CASRGNYNEQFF
TGCGCCAGCAGGGGCAACTACAATGAGCAGTTCTTC
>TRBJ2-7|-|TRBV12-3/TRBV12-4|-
CASRRRSPPTYEQYF
TGTGCCAGCAGGAGACGGTCTCCGCCTACCTACGAGCAGTACTTC
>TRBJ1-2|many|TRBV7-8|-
CASSLAVPGNYGYTF
TGTGCCAGCAGCTTAGCAGTCCCGGGGAACTATGGCTACACCTTC
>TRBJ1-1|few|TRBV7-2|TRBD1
CASSLEGALTEAFF
TGTGCCAGCAGCTTAGAGGGGGCGTTAACTGAAGCTTTCTTT
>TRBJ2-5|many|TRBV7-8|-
CASSLKGTGSETQYF
TGTGCCAGCAGCTTAAAAGGGACTGGCTCTGAGACCCAGTACTTC
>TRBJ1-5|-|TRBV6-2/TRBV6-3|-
CASSFSPDLNQPQHF
TGTGCCAGCAGTTTCAGCCCAGACCTTAATCAGCCCCAGCATTTT
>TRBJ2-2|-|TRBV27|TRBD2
CASSPWGGTRGTGELFF
TGTGCCAGCAGTCCTTGGGGGGGGACTAGGGGGACCGGGGAGCTGTTTTTT
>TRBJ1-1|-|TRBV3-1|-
CASRRGLATEAFF
TGTGCCAGCAGGAGAGGGCTTGCCACTGAAGCTTTCTTT
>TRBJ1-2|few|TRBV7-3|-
CASSSPGPRSGNYGYTF
TGTGCCAGCAGCTCACCGGGACCTCGGTCTGGGAACTATGGCTACACCTTC
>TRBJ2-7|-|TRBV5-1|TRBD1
CASRGSGQGTYEQYF
TGCGCCAGCAGGGGTTCGGGACAGGGAACCTACGAGCAGTACTTC
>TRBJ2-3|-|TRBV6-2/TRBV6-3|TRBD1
CASGAGGPDTQYF
TGTGCCAGCGGCGCAGGGGGCCCAGATACGCAGTATTTT
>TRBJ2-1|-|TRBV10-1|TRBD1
CASSESMGQGIYNEQFF
TGCGCCAGCAGTGAGTCGATGGGACAGGGGATTTACAATGAGCAGTTCTTC
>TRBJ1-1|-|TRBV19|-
CASNNRTMNTEAFF
TGTGCCAGTAACAACAGGACGATGAACACTGAAGCTTTCTTT
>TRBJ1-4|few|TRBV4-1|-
CASSQDPGTNEKLFF
TGCGCCAGCAGCCAAGATCCGGGAACTAATGAAAAACTGTTTTTT
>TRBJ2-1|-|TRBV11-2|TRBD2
CASSSGRGAIDEQFF
TGTGCCAGCAGCTCCGGGCGGGGGGCCATAGATGAGCAGTTCTTC
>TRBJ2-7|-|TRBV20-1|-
CSARDQGLEQYF
TGCAGTGCTAGAGATCAGGGGTTGGAGCAGTACTTC
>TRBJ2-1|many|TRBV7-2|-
CASSIADRYNNEQFF
TGTGCCAGCAGCATAGCGGACAGGTATAACAATGAGCAGTTCTTC
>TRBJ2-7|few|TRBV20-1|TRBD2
CSARPSGVFYEQYF
TGCAGTGCTAGACCTAGCGGGGTGTTTTACGAGCAGTACTTC
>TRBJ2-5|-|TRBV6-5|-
CASSYIFEETQYF
TGTGCCAGCAGTTACATTTTTGAAGAGACCCAGTACTTC
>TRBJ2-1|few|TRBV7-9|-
CASSLPLYNEQFF
TGTGCCAGCAGCCTACCCCTGTACAATGAGCAGTTCTTC
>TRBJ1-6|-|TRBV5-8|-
CASSFPHAQDRFGNSPLHF
TGTGCCAGCAGCTTCCCGCACGCACAGGACCGGTTCGGTAATTCACCCCTCCACTTT
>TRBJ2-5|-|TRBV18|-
CASSPRARESETQYF
TGTGCCAGCTCACCACGGGCCAGAGAATCGGAGACCCAGTACTTC
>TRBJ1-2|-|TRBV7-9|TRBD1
CASSSGTGPGYTF
TGTGCCAGCAGCTCCGGGACAGGCCCAGGCTACACCTTC
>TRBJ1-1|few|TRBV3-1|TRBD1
CASSQERGRNTEAFF
TGTGCCAGCAGCCAAGAAAGGGGGCGAAACACTGAAGCTTTCTTT
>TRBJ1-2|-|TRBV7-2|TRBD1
CASSSPDRLDYGYTF
TGTGCCAGCAGCTCCCCGGACAGGTTGGACTATGGCTACACCTTC
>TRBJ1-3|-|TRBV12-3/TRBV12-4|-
CASSFPGFSGNTIYF
TGTGCCAGCAGTTTTCCTGGGTTCTCTGGAAACACCATATATTTT
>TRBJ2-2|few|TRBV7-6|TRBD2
CASSPSPSGNTGELFF
TGTGCCAGCAGCCCCAGCCCTAGCGGGAACACCGGGGAGCTGTTTTTT
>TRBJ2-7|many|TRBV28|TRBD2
CASSGEGLAISYEQYF
TGTGCCAGCAGTGGGGAGGGACTAGCGATTTCCTACGAGCAGTACTTC
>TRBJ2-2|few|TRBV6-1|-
CASSERDTFYTNTGELFF
TGTGCCAGCAGTGAAAGGGACACTTTTTACACGAACACCGGGGAGCTGTTTTTT
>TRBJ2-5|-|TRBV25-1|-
CASSGRGTSETQYF
TGTGCCAGCAGTGGAAGGGGGACGTCCGAGACCCAGTACTTC
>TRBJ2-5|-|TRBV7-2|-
CASTLHSGGQWQETQYF
TGTGCCAGCACCCTCCATTCGGGGGGACAGTGGCAAGAGACCCAGTACTTC
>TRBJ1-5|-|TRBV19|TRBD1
CASKDRAGDYSNQPQHF
TGTGCCAGTAAGGACAGGGCAGGAGACTATAGCAATCAGCCCCAGCATTTT
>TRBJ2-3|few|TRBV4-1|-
CASSHPDSSSTDTQYF
TGCGCCAGCAGCCACCCTGACAGCTCTAGCACAGATACGCAGTATTTT
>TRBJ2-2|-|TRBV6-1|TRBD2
CASSPLAGRTGELFF
TGTGCCAGCAGCCCACTAGCGGGGCGAACCGGGGAGCTGTTTTTT
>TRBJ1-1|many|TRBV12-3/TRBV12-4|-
CASSSDGAEPEAFF
TGTGCCAGCAGTTCCGACGGCGCTGAACCTGAAGCTTTCTTT
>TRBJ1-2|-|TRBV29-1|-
CSVFVAASYYGYTF
TGCAGCGTTTTTGTCGCGGCCAGCTACTATGGCTACACCTTC
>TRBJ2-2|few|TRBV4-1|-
CASSTRPSNTGELFF
TGCGCCAGCAGCACCCGACCGTCGAACACCGGGGAGCTGTTTTTT
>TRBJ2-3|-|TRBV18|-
CASSLWTHGGADTQYF
TGTGCCAGCTCACTCTGGACCCACGGCGGCGCAGATACGCAGTATTTT
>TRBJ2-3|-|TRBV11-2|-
CASSFTRGGADTQYF
TGTGCCAGCAGCTTTACGAGGGGAGGTGCAGATACGCAGTATTTT
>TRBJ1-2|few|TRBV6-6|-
CASSLVEAAVYGYTF
TGTGCCAGCAGCCTCGTGGAGGCAGCTGTCTATGGCTACACCTTC
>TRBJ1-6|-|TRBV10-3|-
CAISGTAISSYNSPLHF
TGTGCCATCAGTGGGACCGCTATTAGCTCCTATAATTCACCCCTCCACTTT
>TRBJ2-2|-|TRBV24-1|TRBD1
CATSDSPRTGGQTGELFF
TGTGCCACCAGTGATTCCCCTCGGACAGGGGGCCAAACCGGGGAGCTGTTTTTT
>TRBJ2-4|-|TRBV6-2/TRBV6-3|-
CASSPPGTLAKNIQYF
TGTGCCAGCAGTCCCCCAGGGACGTTAGCCAAAAACATTCAGTACTTC
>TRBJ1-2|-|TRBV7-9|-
CASSPKGAAFGGYTF
TGTGCCAGCAGCCCGAAAGGAGCGGCGTTCGGTGGCTACACCTTC
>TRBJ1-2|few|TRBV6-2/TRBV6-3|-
CASSYYTGLYGYTF
TGTGCCAGCAGTTACTATACAGGGCTCTATGGCTACACCTTC
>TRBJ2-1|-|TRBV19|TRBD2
CATKTSGGSYNEQFF
TGTGCCACCAAGACTAGCGGGGGTTCCTACAATGAGCAGTTCTTC